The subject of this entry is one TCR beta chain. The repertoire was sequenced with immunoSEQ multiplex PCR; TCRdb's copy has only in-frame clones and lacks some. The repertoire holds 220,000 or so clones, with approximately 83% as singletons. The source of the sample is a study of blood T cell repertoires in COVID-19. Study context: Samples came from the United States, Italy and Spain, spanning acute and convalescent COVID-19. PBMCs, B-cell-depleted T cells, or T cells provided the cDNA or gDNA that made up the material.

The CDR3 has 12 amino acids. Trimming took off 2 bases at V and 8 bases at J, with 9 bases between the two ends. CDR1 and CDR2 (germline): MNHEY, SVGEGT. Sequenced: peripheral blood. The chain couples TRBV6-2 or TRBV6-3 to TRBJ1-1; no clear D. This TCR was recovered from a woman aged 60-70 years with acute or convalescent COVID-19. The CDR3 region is CASSYNVAEAFF. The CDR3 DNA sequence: TGTGCCAGCAGTTACAACGTGGCAGAAGCTTTCTTT.